These 24 T cell receptor beta chains came from one sample sequenced in a study of shared clonotypes between healthy human individuals. TCRdb keeps only in-frame clones here, not all; method: immunoSEQ multiplex PCR. The sample comprises 2 million to 2.5 million clones, more than 80% of which are singletons, and roughly 0.36% rests with the top ten. Sequencing input: naive CD4+ T cells from PBMCs. Subset denoted: CD45RA+ positively selected. These receptors were taken from a man aged 18 to 29 in good health. Some clones in this sample may be carry-over from other donors' samples.

This chain joins TRBV7-9 and TRBJ2-1, with 7 bases matching TRBD1. This CDR3 is 14 amino acids long. The germline CDR1 and CDR2 sequences are SEHNR and FQNEAQ (reference sequence). V dropped 6 bases and J dropped 6; count of bases not matched to a gene: 8. The CDR3: CASSKPGTVNEQFF. The DNA for the CDR3 is TGTGCCAGCAGTAAGCCCGGGACAGTCAATGAGCAGTTCTTC.

The chain uses TRBV7-3 and TRBJ2-5; TRBD2 aligns across 8 bases. The germline gives CDR1 SGHTA, CDR2 FQGTGA. The J segment lost 2 bases and the V segment lost 5 bases, leaving 1 base of the junction unmatched. CDR3 length equals 13 residues. In DNA form, the CDR3 reads TGTGCCAGCAGCCGACTAGCGCAAGAGACCCAGTACTTC. It is translated as CASSRLAQETQYF.

The chain recombines TRBV9 with TRBJ2-1; a weak D match, TRBD2 (6 bases). V gave up 3 bases and J gave up 0 bases, with 13 bases separating them. The CDR3 length is 16 residues. Germline V gives CDR1 SGDLS, CDR2 YYNGEE. The CDR3 region has the DNA TGTGCCAGCAGCGCGTGGGGGGAGGACTCCTACAATGAGCAGTTCTTC. Translation: CASSAWGEDSYNEQFF.

Comment on this clone: This sample also contains other DNA sequences that code for the same CDR3. The chain couples TRBV18 to TRBJ1-1, with 10 bases identical to TRBD1. Germline CDR1 KGHSH, CDR2 LQKENI. The trim removed 1 base at V and 5 bases at J, leaving 4 bases unmatched. The CDR3 extends over 15 amino acids. The CDR3 spells CASSPRTGGETEAFF. CDR3 nucleotides: TGTGCCAGCTCACCACGGACAGGGGGGGAAACTGAAGCTTTCTTT.

The chain links TRBV28 to TRBJ1-1; 10 bases are a match to TRBD1. V lost 6 bases to trimming and J lost 6 bases; unmatched junction nucleotides: 10. CDR1 and CDR2 (germline): MDHEN, SYDVKM. There are 15 residues in the CDR3. CDR3 DNA: TGTGCCAGCAGCCTACCGGGACAGGGGAGCGCTGAAGCTTTCTTT. Translation: CASSLPGQGSAEAFF.

The chain employs TRBV5-4 and TRBJ2-3, with 8 nucleotides matching TRBD2. Germline V lookup: CDR1 SGHNT, CDR2 YYREEE (reference sequence). This CDR3 has 17 residues. V gave up 0 bases and J gave up 4 bases; unmatched junction bases: 10. As DNA, the CDR3 is TGTGCCAGCAGCTTGGAACCGACGGGAGGGGAGGCAGATACGCAGTATTTT. It yields the protein CASSLEPTGGEADTQYF.

The rearrangement links TRBV6-1 to TRBJ2-4, with no clear D. The CDR3 totals 13 residues. V lost 0 bases, J lost 6 bases, and 6 bases lay in between. Looked up from germline, CDR1 is MNHNS and CDR2 is SASEGT. The CDR3 loop is CASSEAPGNIQYF. The CDR3, as DNA: TGTGCCAGCAGTGAAGCGCCGGGAAACATTCAGTACTTC.

The rearrangement joins TRBV5-4 to TRBJ2-5; unclear D gene. CDR1 and CDR2 (germline): SGHNT, YYREEE (reference sequence). The V end was cut by 0 bases, the J end by 1 base, with 7 bases between. CDR3 size: 14 residues. The CDR3 region has the DNA TGTGCCAGCAGCTTGGGGGAAACCCAAGAGACCCAGTACTTC. Translating it yields CASSLGETQETQYF.

CDR3 protein: CASSVGLYRQYQETQYF. DNA for the CDR3: TGTGCCAGCAGCGTAGGCTTATACCGACAGTACCAAGAGACCCAGTACTTC. V gene TRBV9 combines with J gene TRBJ2-5, with D perhaps matching TRBD1 (5 bases). Germline CDR1 reads SGDLS; CDR2 reads YYNGEE. V shed 0 bases and J shed 0 bases, with 15 bases lying between them. This CDR3 has 17 residues.

V is TRBV5-1 and J is TRBJ2-1, with D perhaps matching TRBD1 (5 bases). There are 14 residues in the CDR3. CDR1 and CDR2 from the germline V gene are SGHRS and YFSETQ. V lost 4 bases to trimming and J lost 9 bases, with 17 bases between them. CDR3 sequence reads: CASSLNTGEAEQFF. The CDR3 DNA reads TGCGCCAGCAGCCTCAACACAGGCGAGGCTGAGCAGTTCTTC.

This chain uses TRBV11-3 with TRBJ2-3; TRBD2 agrees at 7 bases. The CDR3 totals 16 residues. The germline V gene has CDR1 SGHNT and CDR2 YENEEA. V gave up 3 bases and J gave up 0 bases; unmatched junction bases: 6. The CDR3 DNA is TGTGCCAGCAGCTTCGGGGGAGGGGCTAGCACAGATACGCAGTATTTT. Its protein is CASSFGGGASTDTQYF.

This clone occurred once. The sample has other DNA sequences that encode this CDR3 too. The chain joins TRBV19 to TRBJ2-1; D possibly uses TRBD1 or TRBD2 (5 bases each). The V end lost 5 bases, the J end lost 0 bases, and 14 bases lay between the germline ends. Per the germline V gene, CDR1 is LNHDA and CDR2 is SQIVND (reference sequence). The CDR3 contains 16 residues. Written as DNA, the CDR3 is TGTGCCAGTAGTGCCCGGGACCCAGACTCCTACAATGAGCAGTTCTTC. This encodes CASSARDPDSYNEQFF.

This chain links TRBV4-1 with TRBJ1-1; D is ambiguous. CDR1 and CDR2 from the germline V gene are MGHRA and YSYEKL. Trimming removed 1 base at V and 3 bases at J, with 18 bases between. The length of the CDR3 is 17 residues. In nucleotides, the CDR3 is TGCGCCAGCAGCCAAGTTAGAGTTGTGTACGGAGACACTGAAGCTTTCTTT. This translates into CASSQVRVVYGDTEAFF.

V and J are TRBV18 and TRBJ2-3; 11 nucleotides match TRBD2. Germline CDR1 reads KGHSH; CDR2 reads LQKENI. The ends lost 0 bases at V and 5 bases at J; junction bases unmatched: 1. The CDR3 loop spans 15 amino acids. CDR3 bases: TGTGCCAGCTCACCACCACTAGCGGGAGAAGATACGCAGTATTTT. Protein: CASSPPLAGEDTQYF.

V and J are TRBV7-8 and TRBJ1-1; possibly TRBD1 for D (5 bases). The CDR3 is 14 amino acids. The V gene lost 0 bases and the J gene lost 4 bases, with 9 bases spanning the gap. In germline, CDR1 is SGHVS, CDR2 FQNEAQ. The CDR3 spells CASSLALGPTEAFF. In DNA form, the CDR3 reads TGTGCCAGCAGCTTAGCACTGGGGCCCACTGAAGCTTTCTTT.

The chain recombines TRBV5-6 with TRBJ2-3; TRBD1 is a possible D gene (5 bases). V gave up 3 bases and J gave up 2 bases, with 13 bases separating them. This CDR3 is built from 15 residues. Per the germline V gene, CDR1 is SGHDT and CDR2 is YYEEEE. CDR3 loop: CASSSLDKNTDTQYF. As DNA, the CDR3 is TGTGCCAGCAGCTCCCTGGACAAAAACACAGATACGCAGTATTTT.

The chain joins TRBV2 to TRBJ1-1; the D is unclear. V was cut by 9 bases and J by 1 base, with 9 bases left in between. The CDR3 runs to 12 residues. CDR1 is SNHLY and CDR2 is FYNNEI in the germline V gene. CDR3 amino acids: CARRVPNTEAFF. Here the CDR3 DNA reads TGTGCCAGGCGGGTCCCGAACACTGAAGCTTTCTTT.

This chain links TRBV29-1 with TRBJ2-7, with 14 bases matching TRBD2. Trimming took 3 bases from V and 6 from J; bases not matched to a gene: 1. CDR1 is SQVTM, CDR2 ANQGSEA, per germline. CDR3 length: 13 residues. DNA of the CDR3: TGCAGCGTTGAGGGACTAGCGGGAGCCGAGCAGTACTTC. It specifies CSVEGLAGAEQYF.

This rearrangement joins TRBV19 to TRBJ2-7, with 15 positions matching TRBD2. Trimming took 10 bases from V and 7 from J; bases not matched to a gene: 20. Germline CDR1 LNHDA, CDR2 SQIVND (reference sequence). The CDR3 runs 18 residues. The CDR3 DNA is TGTGCCACAAAACCCACGGGACTAGCGGGAGGTACCGCGTGGGAGCAGTACTTC. Its protein product is CATKPTGLAGGTAWEQYF.

The chain uses TRBV27 and TRBJ2-7; TRBD1 agrees at 8 bases. Germline V gene sequence: CDR1 MNHEY, CDR2 SMNVEV (reference sequence). There are 15 residues in the CDR3. V lost 5 bases, J lost 0 bases, and 6 bases stayed unmatched. The DNA for the CDR3 is TGTGCCAGCAGTCCAAGACAGGGGAGCTCCTACGAGCAGTACTTC. Translating gives CASSPRQGSSYEQYF.

The CDR3 spells CASSRGLADPMGYNEQFF. The CDR3 DNA sequence: TGCGCCAGCAGCCGGGGACTAGCGGACCCTATGGGCTACAATGAGCAGTTCTTC. V is TRBV5-1 and J is TRBJ2-1; 11 positions match TRBD2. CDR1 is SGHRS and CDR2 is YFSETQ in the germline V gene. There are 18 residues in the CDR3. V was pared by 4 bases and J by 3 bases, with 12 bases of the junction left unmatched.

With regard to this clone: The sample contains more than one DNA sequence encoding this CDR3. The chain links TRBV18 to TRBJ2-5; no clear D gene. The CDR3 is 13 amino acids. Germline V gene lookup returns CDR1 KGHSH and CDR2 LQKENI. V was shortened by 3 bases and J by 2 bases, with 7 bases between the two germline ends. CDR3 sequence reads: CASSPPVQETQYF. CDR3 in DNA: TGTGCCAGCTCACCTCCCGTACAAGAGACCCAGTACTTC.

This clone was detected only once. V is TRBV2 and J is TRBJ1-4, with a tentative D call TRBD1 (5 bases). V was clipped by 3 bases and J by 4 bases, with 12 bases between them. Germline lookup yields CDR1 SNHLY and CDR2 FYNNEI. This CDR3 comprises 15 residues. This CDR3 is CASSDLGQFNEKLFF. CDR3 in DNA: TGTGCCAGCAGTGATCTAGGACAATTTAATGAAAAACTGTTTTTT.

This chain connects TRBV7-6 to TRBJ2-5; 11 positions match TRBD1. CDR1 and CDR2 from the germline V gene are SGHVS and FNYEAQ. This CDR3 is 16 amino acids long. Germline trimming cut 3 bases from V and 2 bases from J; bases unmatched to any gene: 5. Here the CDR3 reads CASSFPGTGGQETQYF. DNA of the CDR3: TGTGCCAGCAGCTTCCCAGGGACAGGGGGGCAAGAGACCCAGTACTTC.